This TCR beta chain was sequenced for a study of blood T cell repertoires in COVID-19. Study-wide background: Whether acute or convalescent, the COVID-19 samples came from the United States, Italy and Spain. The analysed material was cDNA or gDNA that came from T cells, B-cell-depleted T cells, or PBMCs.

Source study methods: Reference gene primer amplification yielded estimated nucleated cell counts. Produced via immunoSEQ multiplex PCR; TCRdb's table is partial and in-frame only. V and J calls and clone size are those listed in that table; D and trimming were worked out from the DNA. The sample holds 400,000 or so clones, about 90% seen once. Followed longitudinally, the Seattle patients had been enrolled during active infection. The CDR3 consists of 14 residues. J lost 2 bases, V lost 3 bases, and 4 bases had no gene match. Germline V gives CDR1 SGHDT, CDR2 YYEEEE. The rearrangement uses TRBV5-6 and TRBJ2-5; 7 positions match TRBD2. Sequenced sample: peripheral blood. This TCR was recovered from a man aged 18 to 30 with COVID-19, enrolled during active disease. The CDR3 protein is CASSYGGVQETQYF. CDR3 nucleotides: TGTGCCAGCAGCTATGGGGGGGTTCAAGAGACCCAGTACTTC.